Listed below are T cell receptor beta chains from one sample, sequenced in a study of blood T cells in healthy people across ages. TCRdb analysed the 5' RACE reads with MiXCR anew, one entry per CDR3 protein. The sample carries 780,000 or so distinct CDR3 sequences, roughly three fifths recorded once. Material for sequencing was blood. The receptors originated from a man aged 40-55 years in good health. Both conserved end residues are part of each CDR3. D genes are given only for firm matches. Only some rows state a clone size, as once, few, many or a class for expanded clones.

. | TRBD1 | TRBJ2-2 | TRBV7-9 | TGTGCCAGCAGCGCAGGGGGCGCGGGCACCGGGGAGCTGTTTTTT | CASSAGGAGTGELFF
few | TRBD1 | TRBJ1-5 | TRBV6-2/TRBV6-3 | TGTGCCAGCAGCGCGCGACAGGGAAGGAATCAGCCCCAGCATTTT | CASSARQGRNQPQHF
. | . | TRBJ2-7 | TRBV20-1 | TGCAGTGCTAGCACCGGGACCGGCCTCTACGAGCAGTACTTC | CSASTGTGLYEQYF
. | . | TRBJ2-5 | TRBV5-1 | TGCGCCAGCAGCTTGTCCGGGAGCGACCGGAAGGAGCAGTACTTC | CASSLSGSDRKEQYF
. | . | TRBJ1-6 | TRBV12-3/TRBV12-4 | TGTGCCAGCAGTTTAGTGTCTGCTAATTCACCCCTCCACTTT | CASSLVSANSPLHF
. | TRBD2 | TRBJ2-3 | TRBV29-1 | TGCAGCGTTGAGGCTAGCGGGGGTCCAGATACGCAGTATTTT | CSVEASGGPDTQYF
. | . | TRBJ2-3 | TRBV29-1 | TGCAGCGTTGAAGTAAACAGGGTTCCAGATACGCAGTATTTT | CSVEVNRVPDTQYF
. | TRBD1 | TRBJ2-1 | TRBV29-1 | TGCAGCGTCGAAGATAAAACAGGGGGCCCCTACGAGCAGTTCTTC | CSVEDKTGGPYEQFF
. | TRBD2 | TRBJ2-7 | TRBV9 | TGTGCCAGCCCCCAGCGTCCGGGAGGCTCCTACAATGAGCAGTACTTC | CASPQRPGGSYNEQYF
. | . | TRBJ2-2 | TRBV11-2 | TGTGCCAGCAGTAAGGGTGTGAACGGGGAGCTGTTTTTT | CASSKGVNGELFF